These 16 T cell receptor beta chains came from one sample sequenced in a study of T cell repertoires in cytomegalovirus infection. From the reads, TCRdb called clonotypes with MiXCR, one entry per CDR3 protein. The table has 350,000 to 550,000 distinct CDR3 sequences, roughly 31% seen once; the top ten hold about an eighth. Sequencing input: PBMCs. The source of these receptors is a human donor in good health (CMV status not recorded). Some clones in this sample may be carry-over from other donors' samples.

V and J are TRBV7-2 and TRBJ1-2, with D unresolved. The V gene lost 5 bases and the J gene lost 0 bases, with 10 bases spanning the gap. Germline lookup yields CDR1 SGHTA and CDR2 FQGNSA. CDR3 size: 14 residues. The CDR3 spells CASSGRGPNYGYTF. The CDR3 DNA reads TGTGCCAGCAGCGGACGAGGGCCTAACTATGGCTACACCTTC.

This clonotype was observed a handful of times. This CDR3 is CASSEGSSSYNSPLHF. Written as DNA, the CDR3 is TGTGCCAGCAGTGAAGGCAGCAGCTCCTATAATTCACCCCTCCACTTT. The chain joins TRBV2 to TRBJ1-6; D remains unclear. The germline V and J ends were trimmed by 1 base and 0 bases, with 7 bases remaining between them. The length of the CDR3 is 16 residues. Looked up from germline, CDR1 is SNHLY and CDR2 is FYNNEI.

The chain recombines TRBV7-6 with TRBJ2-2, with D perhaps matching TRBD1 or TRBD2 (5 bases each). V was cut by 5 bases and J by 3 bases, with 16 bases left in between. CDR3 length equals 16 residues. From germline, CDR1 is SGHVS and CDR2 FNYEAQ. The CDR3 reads CASSRGRPEHTGELFF. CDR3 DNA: TGTGCCAGCAGCCGGGGACGGCCCGAACACACCGGGGAGCTGTTTTTT.

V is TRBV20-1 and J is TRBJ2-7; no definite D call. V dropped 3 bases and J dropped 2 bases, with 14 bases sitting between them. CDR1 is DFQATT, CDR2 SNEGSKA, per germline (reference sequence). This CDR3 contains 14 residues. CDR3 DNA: TGCAGTGCTAGCGACCCGGCGCAGGCCTACGAGCAGTACTTC. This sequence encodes CSASDPAQAYEQYF.

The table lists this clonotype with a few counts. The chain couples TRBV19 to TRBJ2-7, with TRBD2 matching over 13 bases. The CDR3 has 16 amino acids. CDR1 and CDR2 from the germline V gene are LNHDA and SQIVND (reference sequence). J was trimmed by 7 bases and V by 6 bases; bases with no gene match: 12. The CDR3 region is CASSSPSGTSGEEQYF. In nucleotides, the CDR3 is TGTGCCAGTAGCAGCCCAAGCGGGACTAGCGGGGAGGAGCAGTACTTC.

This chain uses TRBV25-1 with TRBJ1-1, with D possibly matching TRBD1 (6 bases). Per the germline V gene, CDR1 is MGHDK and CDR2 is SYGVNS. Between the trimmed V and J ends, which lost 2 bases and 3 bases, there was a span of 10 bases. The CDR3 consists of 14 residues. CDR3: CASSENREDTEAFF. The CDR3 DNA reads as TGTGCCAGCAGTGAAAACAGGGAGGACACTGAAGCTTTCTTT.

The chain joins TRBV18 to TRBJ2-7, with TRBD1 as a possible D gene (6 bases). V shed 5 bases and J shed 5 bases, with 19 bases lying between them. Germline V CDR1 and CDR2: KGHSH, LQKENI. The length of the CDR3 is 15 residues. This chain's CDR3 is CASSKSRGQRDEQYF. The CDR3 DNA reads TGTGCCAGCTCAAAGTCCAGGGGCCAACGAGACGAGCAGTACTTC.

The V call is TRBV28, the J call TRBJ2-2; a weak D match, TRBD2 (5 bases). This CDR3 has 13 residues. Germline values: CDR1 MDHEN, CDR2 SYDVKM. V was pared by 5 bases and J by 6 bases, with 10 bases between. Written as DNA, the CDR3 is TGTGCCAGCAGTCCCCGGGGTGCCGGGGAGCTGTTTTTT. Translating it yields CASSPRGAGELFF.

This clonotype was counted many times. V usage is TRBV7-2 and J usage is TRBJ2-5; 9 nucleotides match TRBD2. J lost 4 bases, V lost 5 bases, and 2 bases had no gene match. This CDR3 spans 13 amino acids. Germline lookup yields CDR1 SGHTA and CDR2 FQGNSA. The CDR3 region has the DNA TGTGCCAGCAGCCAGACTAGCGGAGAGACCCAGTACTTC. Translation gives CASSQTSGETQYF.

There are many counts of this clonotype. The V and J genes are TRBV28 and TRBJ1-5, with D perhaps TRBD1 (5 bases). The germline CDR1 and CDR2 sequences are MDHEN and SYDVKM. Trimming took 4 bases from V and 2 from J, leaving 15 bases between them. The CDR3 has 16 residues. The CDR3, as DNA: TGTGCCAGCAGTTCGTCCAGCCGGGGGGGCAATCAGCCCCAGCATTTT. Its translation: CASSSSSRGGNQPQHF.

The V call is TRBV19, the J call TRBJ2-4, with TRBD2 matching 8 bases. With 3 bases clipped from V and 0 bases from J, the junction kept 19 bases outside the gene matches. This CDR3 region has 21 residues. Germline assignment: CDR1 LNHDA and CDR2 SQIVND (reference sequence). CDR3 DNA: TGTGCCAGTAGTATCCCCCCGAGAGCGGGGGCTCCTTGGGAAGCCAAAAACATTCAGTACTTC. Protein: CASSIPPRAGAPWEAKNIQYF. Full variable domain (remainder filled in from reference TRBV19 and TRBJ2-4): DGGITQSPKYLFRKEGQNVTLSCEQNLNHDAMYWYRQDPGQGLRLIYYSQIVNDFQKGDIAEGYSVSREKKESFPLTVTSAQKNPTAFYLCASSIPPRAGAPWEAKNIQYFGAGTRLSVL.

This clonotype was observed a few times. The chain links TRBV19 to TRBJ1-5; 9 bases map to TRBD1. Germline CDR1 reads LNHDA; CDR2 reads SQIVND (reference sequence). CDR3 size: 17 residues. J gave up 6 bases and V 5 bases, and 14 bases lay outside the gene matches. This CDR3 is CASSSPRGDRGGQPQHF. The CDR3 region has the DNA TGTGCCAGTAGTTCACCACGGGGCGACAGGGGGGGTCAGCCCCAGCATTTT. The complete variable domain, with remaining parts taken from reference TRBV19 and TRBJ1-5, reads DGGITQSPKYLFRKEGQNVTLSCEQNLNHDAMYWYRQDPGQGLRLIYYSQIVNDFQKGDIAEGYSVSREKKESFPLTVTSAQKNPTAFYLCASSSPRGDRGGQPQHFGDGTRLSIL.

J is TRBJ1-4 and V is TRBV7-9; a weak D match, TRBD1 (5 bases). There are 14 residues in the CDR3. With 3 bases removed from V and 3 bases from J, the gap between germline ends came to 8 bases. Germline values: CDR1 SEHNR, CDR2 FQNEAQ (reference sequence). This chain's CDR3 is CASSFGGANEKLFF. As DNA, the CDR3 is TGTGCCAGCAGCTTTGGAGGGGCTAATGAAAAACTGTTTTTT.

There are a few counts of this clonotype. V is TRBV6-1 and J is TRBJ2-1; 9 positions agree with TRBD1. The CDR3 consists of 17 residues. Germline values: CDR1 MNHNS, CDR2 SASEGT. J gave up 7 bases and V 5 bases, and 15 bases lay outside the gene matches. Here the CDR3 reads CASSPLRTGGLGNEQFF. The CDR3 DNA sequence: TGTGCCAGCAGTCCACTCCGAACAGGGGGCTTAGGGAATGAGCAGTTCTTC.

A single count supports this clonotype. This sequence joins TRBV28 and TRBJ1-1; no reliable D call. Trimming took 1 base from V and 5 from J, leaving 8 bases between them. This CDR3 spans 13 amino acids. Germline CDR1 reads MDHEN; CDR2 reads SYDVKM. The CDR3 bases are TGTGCCAGCAGTTTATCAAGCCGAACTGAAGCTTTCTTT. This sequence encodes CASSLSSRTEAFF.

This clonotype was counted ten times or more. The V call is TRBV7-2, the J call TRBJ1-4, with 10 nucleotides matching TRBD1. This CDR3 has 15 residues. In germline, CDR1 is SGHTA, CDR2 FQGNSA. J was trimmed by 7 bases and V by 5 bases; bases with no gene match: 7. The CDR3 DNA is TGTGCCAGCAGCGGGGACAGGGGCCGGCGTGAAAAACTGTTTTTT. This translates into CASSGDRGRREKLFF.